This T cell receptor (beta chain) derives from a study of T cell repertoires and Cas9 in healthy adults. Study at large: Characterization of SpCas9-reactive CD4 and CD8 T cells covered multi-effector potency, cytotoxicity and lineage.

This CDR3 region has 12 residues. V lost 0 bases and J 5 bases, leaving 5 bases between the germline ends. Germline CDR1 reads SGHRS; CDR2 reads YFSETQ. Study observations and caveats: SpCas9-reactive effector T cells were reportedly restrained in vitro by SpCas9-reactive regulatory T cells.

TCRdb's table, derived via immunoSEQ multiplex PCR, lists solely in-frame clones and lacks some. The profile shows 20,000 to 25,000 clones, about 88% of them singletons. Of note for this clone: The antigen remains undetermined.

The TCR originated in a human donor in good health. The material sequenced was CD4+ effector T cells (CD127+, CD25-, CD137-, CD154-) from PBMCs; culture status not recorded. The chain carries TRBV5-1 and TRBJ2-5; D gene ambiguous. The CDR3 spells CASSLVAETQYF. CDR3 nucleotide sequence: TGCGCCAGCAGCTTGGTAGCTGAGACCCAGTACTTC.